This is a list of T cell receptor beta chains from one sample in a study of neurological immune-mediated disorders. TCRdb itself ran the 5' RACE reads through MiXCR, one entry per CDR3 protein. The data show some 50,000 distinct CDR3 sequences, 15% to 20% seen once. The sample consisted of PBMCs. The receptors derive from a man aged 55 to 70 in good health. Both conserved end residues are part of each CDR3. D genes are given only for firm matches. Rows may omit the clone size; those that give it use once, few, many or a size class.

V gene	J gene	D gene	clone size	CDR3 DNA	CDR3 protein
TRBV28	TRBJ2-7	TRBD2	many	TGTGCCAGCAGCTCCCCAGCGGGGCGGCGGTACTTC	CASSSPAGRRYF
TRBV5-1	TRBJ2-3	NA	many	TGCGCCAGCAGCATCGAAAGGGTCCGCCTGGATACGCAGTATTTT	CASSIERVRLDTQYF
TRBV7-2	TRBJ2-1	TRBD2	NA	TGTGCCAGCAGCTTAGTCGGGGGGTACAACTACAATGAGCAGTTCTTC	CASSLVGGYNYNEQFF
TRBV5-1	TRBJ1-5	NA	NA	TGCGCCAGCAGCTCCGGGGCAGGAGGGCCGCAGCAGCCCCAGCATTTT	CASSSGAGGPQQPQHF
TRBV7-2	TRBJ1-1	TRBD1	many	TGTGCCTCCCGGACAGGAGTTGAAGCTTTCTTT	CASRTGVEAFF
TRBV7-9	TRBJ2-7	TRBD1	many	TGTGCCAGCAGCCCCCGACAGGGCGAGCAGTACTTC	CASSPRQGEQYF
TRBV4-2	TRBJ1-4	NA	many	TGTGCCAGCAGCCGGTCCCGGGGCACTAATGAAAAACTGTTTTTT	CASSRSRGTNEKLFF
TRBV7-2	TRBJ2-5	NA	many	TGTGCCAGCAGCTTAGAGGGACCCGGCCCAAAGACCCAGTACTTC	CASSLEGPGPKTQYF
TRBV12-3/TRBV12-4	TRBJ1-1	NA	many	TGTGCCAGCAGTTACCAGGGGAGAACTGAAGCTTTCTTT	CASSYQGRTEAFF
TRBV15	TRBJ1-2	NA	many	TGTGCCACCAGCAGAGATCTGTCGGGGATGGGTAACTATGGCTACACCTTC	CATSRDLSGMGNYGYTF
TRBV28	TRBJ1-1	NA	many	TGTGCCAGCAGCAATATGCCCGTGACACCTGAAGCTTTCTTT	CASSNMPVTPEAFF
TRBV6-5	TRBJ1-5	TRBD1	many	TGTGCCAGCAGTCAGGACAGGGATCAGCCCCAGCATTTT	CASSQDRDQPQHF
TRBV25-1	TRBJ2-1	TRBD2	once	TGTACCAGCAGCGGGTCGGGGGGTGTGGATGAGCAGTTCTTC	CTSSGSGGVDEQFF
TRBV9	TRBJ2-2	TRBD1	many	TGTGCCAGCAGCGTTGGTCCCGGGACAGAGATGGGGGCCGGGGAGCTGTTTTTT	CASSVGPGTEMGAGELFF
TRBV28	TRBJ2-3	TRBD2	few	TGTGCCAGCAGTTTAATCCCCGGGACTAGCACGCAGTATTTT	CASSLIPGTSTQYF
TRBV3-1	TRBJ2-7	NA	NA	TGTGCCAGCAGCCAAGATCTTGGCATATACTCCTACGAGCAGTACTTC	CASSQDLGIYSYEQYF
TRBV5-5	TRBJ1-2	NA	many	TGTGCCAGCAGCTTGGGTCACACCGCTAACTATGGCTACACCTTC	CASSLGHTANYGYTF
TRBV10-3	TRBJ2-3	NA	NA	TGTGCCATCAGTGAGGACAGCACAGATACGCAGTATTTT	CAISEDSTDTQYF
TRBV7-8	TRBJ2-1	TRBD2	many	TGTGCCAGCAGCTTTTCGACTAGCTTCAATGAGCAGTTCTTC	CASSFSTSFNEQFF
TRBV24-1	TRBJ2-7	NA	many	TGTGCCACCAGTGATCACACCTACGAGCAGTACTTC	CATSDHTYEQYF
TRBV2	TRBJ1-4	TRBD1	few	TGTGCCAGCAATGTATTCGGACAGGGAGGTGAAAAACTGTTTTTT	CASNVFGQGGEKLFF
TRBV7-6	TRBJ2-2	TRBD1	many	TGTGCCAGCAGCTCAATCCGGGACAGGCACATCGGGGAGCTGTTTTTT	CASSSIRDRHIGELFF
TRBV5-6	TRBJ2-2	NA	medium-sized	TGTGCCAGCAGCTTAAGAAGGGTCCCCGGGGAGCTGTTTTTT	CASSLRRVPGELFF
TRBV4-3	TRBJ2-1	NA	once	TGCGCCAGCAGCCAAGCAGGGTCCCGCCAGGTAGAGCAGTTCTTC	CASSQAGSRQVEQFF
TRBV12-3/TRBV12-4	TRBJ1-1	NA	NA	TGTGCCACCCGGACGCTGAACACTGAAGCTTTCTTT	CATRTLNTEAFF
TRBV29-1	TRBJ1-1	NA	many	TGCAGCGTTGCAGGGGAGTTGACTGAAGCTTTCTTT	CSVAGELTEAFF
TRBV20-1	TRBJ2-1	TRBD2	few	TGCAGTGCTATCAGCGGGGCCTACAATGAGCAGTTCTTC	CSAISGAYNEQFF
TRBV4-2	TRBJ2-2	NA	many	TGTGCCAGCAGCCAAGGAAGGACGGGGTCCGGGTCCGGGGAGCTGTTTTTT	CASSQGRTGSGSGELFF
TRBV5-1	TRBJ2-5	NA	NA	TGCGCCAGCAGCTTGGTCGGGCTAGCGTTCCAAGATACCCAGTATTTC	CASSLVGLAFQDTQYF
TRBV12-3/TRBV12-4	TRBJ2-7	TRBD1	many	TGTGCCAGCACCCCGGGCGGACAGGGGGCCATCGAGCAGTACTTC	CASTPGGQGAIEQYF
TRBV28	TRBJ2-7	NA	many	TGTGCCAGCAAAAGTCCAGTATCCTACGAGCAGTACTTC	CASKSPVSYEQYF
TRBV28	TRBJ1-6	NA	NA	TGTGCCAGCAGACGCGGAGGACAGAATAATTCACCCCTCCACTTT	CASRRGGQNNSPLHF
TRBV20-1	TRBJ1-2	TRBD1	many	TGCAGTGGAGGGCAGGGGGCGCAGCCGACGAGCTACACCTTC	CSGGQGAQPTSYTF
TRBV21-1	TRBJ2-5	NA	NA	TGTGCCAGCAGCAAAGAGAATTTAGGAACAGGAGAAGAGACCCAGTACTTC	CASSKENLGTGEETQYF
TRBV7-3	TRBJ2-7	TRBD2	many	TGTGCCAGCAGCTTCGCTGCTAGCGGGCCGTACGAGCAGTACTTC	CASSFAASGPYEQYF
TRBV15	TRBJ2-1	NA	few	TGTGCCACCAGCAGAGGTGGTGGGTCGAGCTCCTACAATGAGCAGTTCTTC	CATSRGGGSSSYNEQFF